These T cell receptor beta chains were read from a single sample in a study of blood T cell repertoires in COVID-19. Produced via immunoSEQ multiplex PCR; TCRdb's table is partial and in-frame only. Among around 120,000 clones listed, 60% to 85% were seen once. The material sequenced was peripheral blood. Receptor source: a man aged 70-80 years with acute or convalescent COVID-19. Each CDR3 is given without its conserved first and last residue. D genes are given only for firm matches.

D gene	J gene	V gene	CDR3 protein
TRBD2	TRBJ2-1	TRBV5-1	ASSLGTSGNNEQF
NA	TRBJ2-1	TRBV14	ASSGLGSYNEQF
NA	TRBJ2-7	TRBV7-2	ASSLGQGYYEQY
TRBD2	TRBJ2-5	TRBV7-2	ASSLAGGTSRETQY
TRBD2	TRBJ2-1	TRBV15	ATSRDVAGPQEQF
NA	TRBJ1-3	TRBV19	ASSTDSSGNTIY
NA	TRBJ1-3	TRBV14	ASSQHRVGSGNTIY
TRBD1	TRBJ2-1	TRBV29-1	SGGQGFEQF
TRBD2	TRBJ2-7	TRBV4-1	ASSQAAGLATGEQY
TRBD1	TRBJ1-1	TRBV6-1	ASSQGQGENTEAF
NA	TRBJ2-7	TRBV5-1	ASSLASLYEQY
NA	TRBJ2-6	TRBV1	TSSQVDLLSRTGRTRGANVLT
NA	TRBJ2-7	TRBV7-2	ASSLDGGPYEQY
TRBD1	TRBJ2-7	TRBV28	ASSAYRGLGSYEQY
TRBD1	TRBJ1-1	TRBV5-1	ASSLDPGQRNTEAF
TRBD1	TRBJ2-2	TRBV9	ASSGRQGNTGELF
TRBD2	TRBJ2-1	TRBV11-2	ASNIPTAGYNEQF
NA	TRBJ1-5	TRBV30	AWSVQFNQPQH
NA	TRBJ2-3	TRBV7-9	ASSQPGGTSTDTQY
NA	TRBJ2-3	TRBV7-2	ASSLGASGGETDTQY
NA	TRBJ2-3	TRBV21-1	ASSKRGISTDTQY
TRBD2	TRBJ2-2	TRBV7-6	ASSTSGRGAGELF
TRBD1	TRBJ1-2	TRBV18	ASSPSPDPGQGGYT
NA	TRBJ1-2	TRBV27	ASSPREGAFSTYGYT
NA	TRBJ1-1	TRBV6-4	ASSDQANTEAF
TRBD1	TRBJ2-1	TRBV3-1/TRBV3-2	ASSPWTGGSYNEQF
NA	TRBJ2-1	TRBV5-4	ASSLGTSQGGEQF
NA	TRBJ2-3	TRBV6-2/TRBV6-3	ASSTTSSTQY
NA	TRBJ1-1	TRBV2	ASSEHSMNTEAF
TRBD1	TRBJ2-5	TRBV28	ASSRGQGWDQETQY
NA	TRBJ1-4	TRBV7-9	ASSPSLQGGGEKLF
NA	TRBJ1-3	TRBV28	ASSSPDSQSTIY
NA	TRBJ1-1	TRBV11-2	ASNSVNTEAF
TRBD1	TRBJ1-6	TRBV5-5	ASSWGQPSNSPLH
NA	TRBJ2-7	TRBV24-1	ATRGGDQYEQY
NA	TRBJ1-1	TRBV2	ASSDQGNTEAF
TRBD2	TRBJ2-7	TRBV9	ASSVAPGGPYEQY
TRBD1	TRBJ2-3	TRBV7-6	ASSPLRGRSTDTQY
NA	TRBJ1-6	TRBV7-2	ASSRQNSPLH
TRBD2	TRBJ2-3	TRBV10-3	ATGTRTSGFVDTQY
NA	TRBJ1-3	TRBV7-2	ASSWGQGKAGNTIY
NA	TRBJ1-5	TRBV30	AWSVRGNQPQH
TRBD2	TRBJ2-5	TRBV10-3	ATSAVAGGGETQY
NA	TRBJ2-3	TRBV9	ASSVAHTDTQY